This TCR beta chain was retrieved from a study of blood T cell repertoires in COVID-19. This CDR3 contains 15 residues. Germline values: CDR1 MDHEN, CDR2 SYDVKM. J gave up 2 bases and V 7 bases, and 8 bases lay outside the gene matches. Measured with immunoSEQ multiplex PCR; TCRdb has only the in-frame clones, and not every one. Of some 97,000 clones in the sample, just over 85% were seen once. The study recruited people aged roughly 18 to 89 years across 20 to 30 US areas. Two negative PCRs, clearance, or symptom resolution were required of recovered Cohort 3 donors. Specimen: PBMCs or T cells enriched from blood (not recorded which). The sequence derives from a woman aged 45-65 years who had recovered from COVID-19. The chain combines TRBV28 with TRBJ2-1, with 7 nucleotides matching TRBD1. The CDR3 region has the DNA TGTGCCAGCAAGGGCGACACAGGGGCCTACAATGAGCAGTTCTTC. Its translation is CASKGDTGAYNEQFF.